This T cell receptor beta chain was captured in a study of graft-versus-host responses after intestinal transplantation. Study as a whole: Anti-thymocyte globulin induction preceded 2 to 4 years of tacrolimus and steroid maintenance in all recipients. Study-wide points: Early post-transplant falls in HvG clones accompanied the peak levels of circulating GvH clones. GvH clones were found in recipient marrow; some appeared first in ileum or blood.

Clones were read by immunoSEQ multiplex PCR, and TCRdb kept only the in-frame ones, dropping some. The sample lists around 43,000 clones; roughly 90% were seen once. The CDR3 totals 15 residues. Germline V gene data show CDR1 as SNHLY and CDR2 as FYNNEI. Germline trimming cut 2 bases from V and 0 bases from J; bases unmatched to any gene: 1. About this clone itself: Its antigen is currently unknown.

Specimen: PBMCs, collected 524 days after transplant. This sequence originates from a human patient who received an intestinal transplant, so some T cells may come from the graft donor. The rearrangement joins TRBV2 to TRBJ2-4; 7 positions agree with TRBD2. This chain's CDR3 is CASSELAVAKNIQYF. The CDR3 DNA sequence: TGTGCCAGCAGTGAACTAGCGGTAGCCAAAAACATTCAGTACTTC. Full variable domain (remainder filled in from reference TRBV2 and TRBJ2-4): EPEVTQTPSHQVTQMGQEVILRCVPISNHLYFYWYRQILGQKVEFLVSFYNNEISEKSEIFDDQFSVERPDGSNFTLKIRSTKLEDSAMYFCASSELAVAKNIQYFGAGTRLSVL.